The TCR beta chain described here comes from a study of blood T cell repertoires in COVID-19. Study-wide context: COVID-19 samples from acute and convalescent phases originated in the United States, Italy and Spain. The cDNA or gDNA used as material had been derived from T cells, B-cell-depleted T cells, or PBMCs.

Libraries were prepared by immunoSEQ multiplex PCR; TCRdb keeps only in-frame clonotypes and omits some of them. The data contain hundreds of thousands of clones, approximately 92% of them seen just once; the ten biggest clones take up 0.95% to 1.3%. Trimming cost V 2 bases and J 9 bases; bases outside gene matches: 3. Germline V lookup: CDR1 ENHRY, CDR2 SYGVKD. This CDR3 region has 13 residues. The participants were between roughly 18 and 90 years old and came from 24 US areas. Two negative PCRs, clearance, or symptom resolution had been documented for recovered Cohort 3 donors. The sequenced sample was PBMCs or T cells enriched from blood (not recorded which). This TCR derives from a man aged 25-45 years who had recovered from COVID-19. The rearrangement joins TRBV10-3 to TRBJ1-4, with 7 nucleotides matching TRBD1. CDR3 bases: TGTGCCATCAGTGAGGACAGGGCCCAAAAACTGTTTTTT. Translating gives CAISEDRAQKLFF.